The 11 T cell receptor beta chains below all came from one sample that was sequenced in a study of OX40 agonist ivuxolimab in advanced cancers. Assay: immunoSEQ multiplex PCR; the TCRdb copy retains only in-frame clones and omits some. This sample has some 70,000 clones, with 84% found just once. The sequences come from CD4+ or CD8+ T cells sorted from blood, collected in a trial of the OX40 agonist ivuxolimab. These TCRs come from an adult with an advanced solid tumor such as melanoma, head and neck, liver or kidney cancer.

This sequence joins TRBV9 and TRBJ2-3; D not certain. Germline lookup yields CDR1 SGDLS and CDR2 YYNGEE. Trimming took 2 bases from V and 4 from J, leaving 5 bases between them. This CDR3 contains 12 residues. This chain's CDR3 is CASSVAPDTQYF. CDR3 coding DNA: TGTGCCAGCAGCGTGGCTCCAGATACGCAGTATTTT.

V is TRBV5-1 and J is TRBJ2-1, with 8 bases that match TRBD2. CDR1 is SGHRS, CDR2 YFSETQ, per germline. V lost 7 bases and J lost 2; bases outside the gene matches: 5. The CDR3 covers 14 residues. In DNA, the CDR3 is TGCGCCAGCGCCATAGCGGGGACCTACAATGAGCAGTTCTTC. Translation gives CASAIAGTYNEQFF.

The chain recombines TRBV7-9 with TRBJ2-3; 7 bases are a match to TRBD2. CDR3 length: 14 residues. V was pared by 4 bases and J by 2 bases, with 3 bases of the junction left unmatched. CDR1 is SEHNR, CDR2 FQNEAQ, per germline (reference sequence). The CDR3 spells CASSSSGHTDTQYF. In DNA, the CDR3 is TGTGCCAGCAGCTCTAGCGGCCACACAGATACGCAGTATTTT.

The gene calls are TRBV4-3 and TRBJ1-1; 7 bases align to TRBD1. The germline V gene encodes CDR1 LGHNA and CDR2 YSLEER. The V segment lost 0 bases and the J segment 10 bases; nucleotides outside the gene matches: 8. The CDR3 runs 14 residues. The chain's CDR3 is CASSQDLQGRRAFF. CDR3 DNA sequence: TGCGCCAGCAGCCAAGATTTACAGGGGAGGCGAGCTTTCTTT.

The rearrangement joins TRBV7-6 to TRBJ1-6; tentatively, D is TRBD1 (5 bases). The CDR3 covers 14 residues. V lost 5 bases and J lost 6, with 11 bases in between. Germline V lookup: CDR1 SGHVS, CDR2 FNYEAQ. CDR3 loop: CASSLTGFNSPLHF. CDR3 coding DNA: TGTGCCAGCAGCCTCACAGGTTTTAATTCACCCCTCCACTTT.

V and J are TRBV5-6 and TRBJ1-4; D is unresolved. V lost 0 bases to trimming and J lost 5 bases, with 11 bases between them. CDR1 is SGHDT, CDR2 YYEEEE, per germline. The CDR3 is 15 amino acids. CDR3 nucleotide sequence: TGTGCCAGCAGCTTGGGCAGAACCAGCAATGAAAAACTGTTTTTT. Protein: CASSLGRTSNEKLFF.

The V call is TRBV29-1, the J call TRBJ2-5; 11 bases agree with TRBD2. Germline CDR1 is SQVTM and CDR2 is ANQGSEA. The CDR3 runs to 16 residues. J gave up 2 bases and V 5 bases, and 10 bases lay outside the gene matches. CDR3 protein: CSVLRRTSGYQETQYF. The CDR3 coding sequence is TGCAGCGTTCTCAGGAGGACTAGCGGGTATCAAGAGACCCAGTACTTC.

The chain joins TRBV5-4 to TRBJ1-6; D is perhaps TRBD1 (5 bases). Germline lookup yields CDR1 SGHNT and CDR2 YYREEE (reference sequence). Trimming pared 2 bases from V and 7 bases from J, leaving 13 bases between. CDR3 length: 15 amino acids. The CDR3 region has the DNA TGTGCCAGCAGCTTAGGGGCGGGTGAGAATTCACCCCTCCACTTT. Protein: CASSLGAGENSPLHF.

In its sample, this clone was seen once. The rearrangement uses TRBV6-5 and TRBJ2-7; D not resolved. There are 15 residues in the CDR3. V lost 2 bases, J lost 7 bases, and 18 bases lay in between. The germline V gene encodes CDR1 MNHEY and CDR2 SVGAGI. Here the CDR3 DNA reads TGTGCCAGCAGTTACGGTGTGCAGCTCACTGGGGAGCAGTACTTC. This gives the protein CASSYGVQLTGEQYF.

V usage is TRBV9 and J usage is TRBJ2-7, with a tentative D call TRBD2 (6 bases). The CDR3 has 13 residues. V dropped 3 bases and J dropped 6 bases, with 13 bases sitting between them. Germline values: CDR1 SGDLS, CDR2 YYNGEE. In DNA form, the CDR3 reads TGTGCCAGCAGCGCTCCTTGGGGAGGCGAGCAGTACTTC. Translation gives CASSAPWGGEQYF.

CDR3 protein: CASSYSSGAGTGELFF. Written as DNA, the CDR3 is TGTGCCAGCAGTTACTCGAGCGGGGCGGGTACCGGGGAGCTGTTTTTT. The chain is built from TRBV6-5 and TRBJ2-2; 7 nucleotides match TRBD2. With 0 bases clipped from V and 5 bases from J, the junction kept 6 bases outside the gene matches. Looked up from germline, CDR1 is MNHEY and CDR2 is SVGAGI. This CDR3 spans 16 amino acids.